In this sample, the clone carrying this TCR beta chain turned up a few times. No antigen is known for it. For TCR beta, libraries came from iRepertoire HTBI primers and Arm-PCR of CDR3 regions. TCRdb fed the multiplex PCR reads into MiXCR, producing one record per CDR3 protein. This table has 680,000 or so distinct CDR3 sequences, roughly 16% appearing once. The length of the CDR3 is 16 residues. The germline V gene encodes CDR1 DFQATT and CDR2 SNEGSKA (reference sequence). Unmatched junction bases numbered 9, after V lost 2 bases and J lost 0 bases. This sample was taken from a study of regulatory T cells in long-lasting Graves disease. Findings and caveats of the study: Newly diagnosed disease favored TRBV20-1 and TRBJ2-1 over persistent disease. Small sample size may have lowered accuracy.

As to time point: newly diagnosed GD, antithyroid drugs for less than 3 months. The TCR library used RNA extracted from PBMCs. The data also belong to a second study, concerning T cells in Graves' hyperthyroidism and ophthalmopathy. As reported in that work: Using the HTBI primer set, a first-round RT-PCR was run on the TCR CDR3. Blood also held most thyroid clonotypes expanded beyond 0.001.

The specimen was peripheral blood mononuclear cells (PBMCs), collected at new diagnosis, from a patient treated with antithyroid drugs. This TCR was sampled from a woman in her twenties or thirties with Graves disease. The V call is TRBV20-1, the J call TRBJ2-7; 8 nucleotides agree with TRBD2. CDR3 DNA sequence: TGCAGTGCTAGACGGCTGACGGGAGGGAGCTCCTACGAGCAGTACTTC. It yields the protein CSARRLTGGSSYEQYF.